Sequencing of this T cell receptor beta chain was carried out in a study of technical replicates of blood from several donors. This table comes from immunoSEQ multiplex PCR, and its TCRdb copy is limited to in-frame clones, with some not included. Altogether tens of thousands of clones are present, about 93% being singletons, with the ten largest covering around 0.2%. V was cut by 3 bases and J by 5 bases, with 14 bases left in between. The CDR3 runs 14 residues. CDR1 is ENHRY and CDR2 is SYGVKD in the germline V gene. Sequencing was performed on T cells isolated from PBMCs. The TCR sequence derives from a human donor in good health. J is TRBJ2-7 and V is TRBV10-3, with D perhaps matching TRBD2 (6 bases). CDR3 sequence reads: CAISELAWGNEQYF. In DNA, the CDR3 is TGTGCCATCAGTGAACTAGCATGGGGCAACGAGCAGTACTTC.